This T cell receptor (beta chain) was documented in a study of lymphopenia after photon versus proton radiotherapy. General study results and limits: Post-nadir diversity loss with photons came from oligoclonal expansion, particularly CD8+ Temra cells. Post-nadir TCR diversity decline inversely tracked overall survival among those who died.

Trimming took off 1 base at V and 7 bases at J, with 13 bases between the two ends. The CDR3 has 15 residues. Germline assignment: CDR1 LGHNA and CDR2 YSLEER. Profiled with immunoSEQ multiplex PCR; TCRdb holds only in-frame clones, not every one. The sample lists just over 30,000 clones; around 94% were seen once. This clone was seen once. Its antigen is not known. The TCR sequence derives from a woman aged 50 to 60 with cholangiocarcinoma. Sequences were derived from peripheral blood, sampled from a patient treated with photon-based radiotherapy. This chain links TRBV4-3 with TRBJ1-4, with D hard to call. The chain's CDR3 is CASSQALGGGEKLFF. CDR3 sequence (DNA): TGCGCCAGCAGCCAAGCTCTTGGTGGCGGTGAAAAACTGTTTTTT.